Each of the 24 T cell receptor beta chains below was sequenced from the same sample in a study of T cell clonality in common variable immunodeficiency. Study-level points and caveats: In common variable immunodeficiency, TCR beta chains reportedly carried fewer deletions and N-nucleotide insertions.

These TCRs are of unknown antigen specificity. Method: immunoSEQ multiplex PCR; TCRdb's copy keeps in-frame clones and lacks some. This sample carries tens of thousands of clones, none of them present only once. Sequencing was done on a sample of peripheral blood mononuclear cells. The receptors were gathered from a human donor with common variable immunodeficiency.

This clone was counted at least ten times. The CDR3 bases that were read are TGTGCCATCAGTGCACTTTTAGCGGGGACATCCACAGATACG. Amino acids: CAISALLAGTSTDT. The entire CDR3 sequence reads CAISALLAGTSTDTQYF. The rearrangement joins TRBV10-3 to TRBJ2-3; the match to TRBD2 covers 8 bases. The CDR3 end falls 3 residues outside the read, so it is completed with the germline J gene. Per germline, CDR1 ENHRY and CDR2 SYGVKD. The CDR3 covers 17 residues. The V segment lost 4 bases and the J segment 2 bases; nucleotides outside the gene matches: 11.

This clone has at least ten counts. The sequenced fragment ends 3 residues before the CDR3 boundary, so the rest is inferred from the germline J gene. The chain joins TRBV6-2 or TRBV6-3 to TRBJ2-2; D remains unclear. The CDR3 spans 10 residues. The ends were cut back, 10 bases at V and 8 bases at J, with 8 bases in the middle. Germline lookup yields CDR1 MNHEY and CDR2 SVGEGT. The CDR3 sequence is CATRLGELFF. The covered CDR3 bases are TGTGCCACCAGGTTAGGGGAG.

This clone was recorded many times. The read ends 3 residues before the CDR3 terminus; that terminus is restored from the germline J gene. The chain joins TRBV19 to TRBJ2-7, with 8 nucleotides matching TRBD2. This CDR3 is built from 15 residues. Germline-derived CDR1 and CDR2 are LNHDA and SQIVND (reference sequence). V was clipped by 2 bases and J by 2 bases; unmatched bases: 5. The covered CDR3 bases are TGTGCCAGTAGTATAATGCGGGGGGCTCCCTACGAG. This gives the protein CASSIMRGAPYE. The complete CDR3 sequence is CASSIMRGAPYEQYF.

Ten or more counts support this clone. The CDR3 goes on 3 residues after the read ends, and that part is filled in from the germline J gene. This rearrangement joins TRBV10-3 to TRBJ2-5; D gene unclear. The CDR3 runs to 13 residues. The V end was cut by 2 bases, the J end by 3 bases, with 7 bases between. The germline V gene has CDR1 ENHRY and CDR2 SYGVKD. The CDR3: CAISEGQEETQYF. The sequenced part of the CDR3 DNA is TGTGCCATCAGTGAGGGCCAGGAAGAGACC.

This clone was counted ten times or more. The CDR3 extends 3 residues past the end of the read, so its final part is completed from the germline J gene. The rearrangement links TRBV20-1 to TRBJ1-1; TRBD1 might be the D (6 bases). V was pared by 1 base and J by 6 bases, with 18 bases between. Germline CDR1 DFQATT, CDR2 SNEGSKA (reference sequence). CDR3 length equals 15 residues. CDR3 bases read: TGCAGTGCTAGAGTCCGAGGGGGGGAGAGGCCTGAA. Translating gives CSARVRGGERPE. The entire CDR3 protein reads CSARVRGGERPEAFF.

There are many counts of this clone. Read sequence stops 3 residues before the CDR3 end, and the germline J gene provides the missing end. This chain links TRBV19 with TRBJ2-3, with a possible D match to TRBD2 (7 bases). Trimming shortened V by 7 bases and J by 4 bases, and 18 bases separated the two germline ends. The CDR3 is 15 residues long. Germline CDR1 reads LNHDA; CDR2 reads SQIVND (reference sequence). CDR3 DNA, as far as it was read: TGTGCCAGTAACGGAGGGCAGGGGAGGGCAGATACG. Translated: CASNGGQGRADT. The whole CDR3 sequence reads CASNGGQGRADTQYF.

This clone was recorded many times. The CDR3 end falls 3 residues outside the read, so it is completed with the germline J gene. The V call is TRBV4-2, the J call TRBJ2-5; TRBD2 agrees at 12 bases. Unmatched junction bases numbered 3, after V lost 4 bases and J lost 0 bases. There are 16 residues in the CDR3. Germline CDR1 reads LGHNA; CDR2 reads YNFKEQ. The CDR3 spells CASSPTSGGDQETQYF. CDR3 DNA (partial): TGTGCCAGCAGCCCGACTAGCGGGGGCGACCAAGAGACC.

Many counts were recorded for this clone. From the germline J gene comes the end of the CDR3, since the read stops 3 residues before it. The chain has TRBV11-2 and TRBJ2-3; D gene unclear. The germline gives CDR1 SGHAT, CDR2 FQNNGV. Trimming took off 1 base at V and 3 bases at J, with 11 bases between the two ends. This CDR3 region has 15 residues. The part of the CDR3 DNA that was read is TGTGCCAGCAGCTTAGGGGTTGCGGAAACAGATACG. This codes for CASSLGVAETDT. The whole CDR3 reads CASSLGVAETDTQYF.

This clone was recorded at least ten times. The read stops 3 residues short of the end of the CDR3; the missing end is completed from the germline J gene. The genes are TRBV20-1 and TRBJ1-2; D gene uncertain. The V and J ends lost 8 bases and 4 bases respectively, with 17 bases between them. The germline V gene has CDR1 DFQATT and CDR2 SNEGSKA (reference sequence). The CDR3 covers 13 residues. The CDR3 loop reads CSPPRTTVYGYTF. The CDR3 DNA, read in part, is TGCAGTCCTCCGAGAACCACTGTCTATGGC.

This clone came up many times. Sequencing ends 3 residues short of the CDR3 end; the germline J gene provides the rest. The rearrangement uses TRBV9 and TRBJ2-3, with TRBD1 matching over 7 bases. This CDR3 is 15 amino acids long. V lost 2 bases to trimming and J lost 0 bases; unmatched junction nucleotides: 3. Germline CDR1 SGDLS, CDR2 YYNGEE. The sequenced part of the CDR3 DNA is TGTGCCAGCAGCGTCCGGACAGGAAGCACAGATACG. Its translation: CASSVRTGSTDT. Given in full, the CDR3 is CASSVRTGSTDTQYF.

This clone occurred many times. The read finishes 3 residues shy of the CDR3 end, and the germline J gene is used to complete it. V and J are TRBV7-2 and TRBJ1-3; D is unresolved. The CDR3 is 14 residues long. CDR1 is SGHTA, CDR2 FQGNSA, per germline. Trimming pared 2 bases from V and 0 bases from J, leaving 5 bases between. The sequenced CDR3 bases are TGTGCCAGCAGCTTACACAGCTCTGGAAACACC. Encoded protein: CASSLHSSGNT. The whole CDR3 is CASSLHSSGNTIYF.

This clone was recorded at least ten times. The observed sequence ends 3 residues before the CDR3 terminus, with the missing tail filled in from the germline J gene. The chain links TRBV20-1 to TRBJ2-7, with D perhaps matching TRBD2 (5 bases). Germline CDR1 is DFQATT and CDR2 is SNEGSKA (reference sequence). CDR3 length: 13 residues. V lost 5 bases, J lost 0 bases, and 11 bases lay in between. The DNA read from the CDR3 is TGCAGTGCTCCTCGGGGATACTCCTACGAG. This translates into CSAPRGYSYE. The CDR3 reads in full as CSAPRGYSYEQYF.

This clone has at least ten counts. The CDR3 is cut off 3 residues early in the read; its end comes from the germline J gene. V is TRBV11-3 and J is TRBJ2-7, with TRBD1 matching over 9 bases. CDR1 is SGHNT, CDR2 YENEEA, per germline. The CDR3 runs 15 residues. The junction had 11 bases not matched to a gene; V was cut back by 6 bases and J by 5 bases. The sequenced part of the CDR3 DNA is TGTGCCAGCAGTTCCGGGACAGGGCTCCCCCACGAG. As protein: CASSSGTGLPHE. The whole CDR3 sequence is CASSSGTGLPHEQYF.

This clone was counted many times. The read terminates 3 residues before the CDR3 end, so the remaining end is supplied by the germline J gene. This chain joins TRBV6-2 or TRBV6-3 and TRBJ2-1, with 8 nucleotides matching TRBD2. CDR3 length: 15 residues. Trimming cost V 5 bases and J 7 bases; bases outside gene matches: 10. CDR1 is MNHEY and CDR2 is SVGEGT in the germline V gene. CDR3 sequence reads: CASSKLAVLGNEQFF. CDR3 DNA, as far as it was read: TGTGCCAGCAGTAAACTAGCGGTTCTGGGGAATGAG.

The sample holds many counts of this clone. The sequenced fragment ends 3 residues before the CDR3 boundary, so the rest is inferred from the germline J gene. The chain carries TRBV5-1 and TRBJ1-1, with D hard to call. Germline V gene sequence: CDR1 SGHRS, CDR2 YFSETQ. V was shortened by 4 bases and J by 6 bases, with 13 bases between the two germline ends. This CDR3 has 13 residues. The CDR3 bases that were read are TGCGCCAGCAGCGAGGGCACAAGCCCTGAA. Its translation: CASSEGTSPE. The entire CDR3 protein reads CASSEGTSPEAFF.

Of note for this clone: The read ends 3 residues shy of where the CDR3 ends; the end is completed using the germline J gene. V usage is TRBV19 and J usage is TRBJ1-3, with D perhaps TRBD1 (5 bases). V was shortened by 4 bases and J by 0 bases, with 13 bases between the two germline ends. Germline-derived CDR1 and CDR2 are LNHDA and SQIVND (reference sequence). The CDR3 contains 16 residues. The covered CDR3 bases are TGTGCCAGTAGTACTCACAGGTACAACTCTGGAAACACC. Translating gives CASSTHRYNSGNT. The CDR3 in full is CASSTHRYNSGNTIYF.

The sample holds many counts of this clone. The CDR3 extends 3 residues past the end of the read, so its final part is completed from the germline J gene. The chain combines TRBV7-9 with TRBJ2-2; no definite D call. Germline lookup yields CDR1 SEHNR and CDR2 FQNEAQ (reference sequence). V lost 5 bases and J 3 bases, leaving 10 bases between the germline ends. The CDR3 consists of 14 residues. CDR3 bases read: TGTGCCAGCAGCCCAAACCGGGACACCGGGGAG. Amino acids: CASSPNRDTGE. The entire CDR3 sequence reads CASSPNRDTGELFF.

The sample holds many counts of this clone. CDR3 DNA, as far as it was read: TGCAGTGCTAGTCTTCGCGGGGGATCTGATACG. This encodes CSASLRGGSDT. The CDR3 in its entirety is CSASLRGGSDTQYF. The chain uses TRBV20-1 and TRBJ2-3; the match to TRBD2 covers 7 bases. The read falls 3 residues short of the CDR3 end, and the missing part is taken from the germline J gene. The trim removed 3 bases at V and 6 bases at J, leaving 9 bases unmatched. The CDR3 spans 14 residues. In germline, CDR1 is DFQATT, CDR2 SNEGSKA (reference sequence).

This clone was found many times. Read data end 3 residues before the CDR3 end; the end is taken from the germline J gene. V gene TRBV10-3 combines with J gene TRBJ2-2, with 7 nucleotides matching TRBD2. The J segment lost 0 bases and the V segment lost 4 bases, leaving 2 bases of the junction unmatched. The germline CDR1 and CDR2 sequences are ENHRY and SYGVKD. CDR3 length: 15 amino acids. The DNA read from the CDR3 is TGTGCCATCAGTGGTCGGGGGGCGAACACCGGGGAG. It is translated as CAISGRGANTGE. The whole CDR3 region reads CAISGRGANTGELFF.

This clone was counted ten times or more. The read finishes 3 residues shy of the CDR3 end, and the germline J gene is used to complete it. The gene calls are TRBV14 and TRBJ1-2; D remains unclear. V lost 1 base and J lost 5, with 8 bases in between. Germline CDR1 SGHDN, CDR2 FVKESK. This CDR3 is built from 13 residues. Here the CDR3 reads CASSQGLQYGYTF. The DNA read from the CDR3 is TGTGCCAGCAGCCAAGGTCTTCAGTATGGC.

This clone was picked up many times. The observed sequence ends 3 residues before the CDR3 terminus, with the missing tail filled in from the germline J gene. The chain has TRBV12-3 or TRBV12-4 and TRBJ1-5; 7 nucleotides agree with TRBD1. V trimming: 10 bases; J trimming: 3 bases; junction bases outside the gene matches: 9. This CDR3 has 14 residues. CDR3 region: CATATGDFNQPQHF. CDR3 DNA (partial): TGTGCCACTGCAACAGGGGACTTCAATCAGCCC.

This clone was seen at least ten times. The CDR3 goes on 3 residues after the read ends, and that part is filled in from the germline J gene. J is TRBJ2-3 and V is TRBV7-7; TRBD2 might be the D (5 bases). Germline V gene lookup returns CDR1 SSHAT and CDR2 FNYEAQ (reference sequence). Trimming cost V 6 bases and J 4 bases, with 11 bases left between them. There are 13 residues in the CDR3. This CDR3 is CASSPAGADTQYF. The part of the CDR3 DNA that was read is TGTGCCAGCAGTCCCGCCGGGGCAGATACG.

Many counts were recorded for this clone. The read falls 3 residues short of the CDR3 end, and the missing part is taken from the germline J gene. The rearrangement links TRBV18 to TRBJ2-5; no firm D call. Germline V gene data show CDR1 as KGHSH and CDR2 as LQKENI. Trimming shortened V by 0 bases and J by 5 bases, and 4 bases separated the two germline ends. This CDR3 has 12 amino acids. Here the CDR3 reads CASSPPHETQYF. The sequenced CDR3 bases are TGTGCCAGCTCACCACCACATGAGACC.

This clone was seen many times. The read finishes 3 residues shy of the CDR3 end, and the germline J gene is used to complete it. The rearrangement links TRBV19 to TRBJ2-5; D possibly corresponds to TRBD1 (6 bases). V gave up 2 bases and J gave up 5 bases, with 15 bases separating them. Germline values: CDR1 LNHDA, CDR2 SQIVND (reference sequence). CDR3 length equals 15 residues. CDR3 loop: CASSIRRAQGETQYF. CDR3 DNA, as far as it was read: TGTGCCAGTAGTATACGGCGGGCCCAGGGGGAGACC.